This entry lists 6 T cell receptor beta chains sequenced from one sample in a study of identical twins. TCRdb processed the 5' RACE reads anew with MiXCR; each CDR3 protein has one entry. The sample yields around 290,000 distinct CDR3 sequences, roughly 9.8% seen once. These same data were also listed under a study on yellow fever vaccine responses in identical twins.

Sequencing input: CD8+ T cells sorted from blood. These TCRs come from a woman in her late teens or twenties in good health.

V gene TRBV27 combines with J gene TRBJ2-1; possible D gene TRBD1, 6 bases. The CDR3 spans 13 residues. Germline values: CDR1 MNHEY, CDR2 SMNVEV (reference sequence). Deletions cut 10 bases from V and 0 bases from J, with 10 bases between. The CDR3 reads CATSTGSYNEQFF. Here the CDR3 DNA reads TGTGCCACCTCGACAGGCTCCTACAATGAGCAGTTCTTC.

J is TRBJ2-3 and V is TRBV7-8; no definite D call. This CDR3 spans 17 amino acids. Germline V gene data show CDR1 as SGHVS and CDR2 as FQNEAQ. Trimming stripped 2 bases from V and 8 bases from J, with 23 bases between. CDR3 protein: CASSLYRESDNYGTQYF. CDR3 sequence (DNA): TGTGCCAGCAGCTTATATCGCGAATCTGACAATTACGGTACGCAGTATTTT.

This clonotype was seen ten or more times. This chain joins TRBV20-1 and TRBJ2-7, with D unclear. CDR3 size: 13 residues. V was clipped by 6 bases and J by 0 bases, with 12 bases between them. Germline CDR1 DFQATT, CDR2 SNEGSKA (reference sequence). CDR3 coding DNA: TGCAGTGCCACCGGGCCGAACTCCTACGAGCAGTACTTC. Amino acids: CSATGPNSYEQYF.

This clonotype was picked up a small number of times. CDR3 sequence: CASSSTSYNEQFF. Written as DNA, the CDR3 is TGTGCCAGCAGTTCAACCTCCTACAATGAGCAGTTCTTC. This sequence joins TRBV27 and TRBJ2-1; D call uncertain. From germline, CDR1 is MNHEY and CDR2 SMNVEV (reference sequence). V shed 4 bases and J shed 0 bases, with 4 bases lying between them. CDR3 length equals 13 residues.

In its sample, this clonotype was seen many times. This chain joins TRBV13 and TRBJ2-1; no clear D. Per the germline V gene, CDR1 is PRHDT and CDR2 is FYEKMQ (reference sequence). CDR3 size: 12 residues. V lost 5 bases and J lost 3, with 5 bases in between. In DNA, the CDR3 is TGTGCCAGCAGCCAGATCTACAATGAGCAGTTCTTC. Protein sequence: CASSQIYNEQFF.

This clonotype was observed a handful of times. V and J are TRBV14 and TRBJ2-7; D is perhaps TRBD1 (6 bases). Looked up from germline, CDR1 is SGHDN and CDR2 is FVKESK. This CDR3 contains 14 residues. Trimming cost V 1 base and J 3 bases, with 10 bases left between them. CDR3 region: CASSQGDTNYEQYF. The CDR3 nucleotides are TGTGCCAGCAGCCAAGGGGACACCAACTACGAGCAGTACTTC.